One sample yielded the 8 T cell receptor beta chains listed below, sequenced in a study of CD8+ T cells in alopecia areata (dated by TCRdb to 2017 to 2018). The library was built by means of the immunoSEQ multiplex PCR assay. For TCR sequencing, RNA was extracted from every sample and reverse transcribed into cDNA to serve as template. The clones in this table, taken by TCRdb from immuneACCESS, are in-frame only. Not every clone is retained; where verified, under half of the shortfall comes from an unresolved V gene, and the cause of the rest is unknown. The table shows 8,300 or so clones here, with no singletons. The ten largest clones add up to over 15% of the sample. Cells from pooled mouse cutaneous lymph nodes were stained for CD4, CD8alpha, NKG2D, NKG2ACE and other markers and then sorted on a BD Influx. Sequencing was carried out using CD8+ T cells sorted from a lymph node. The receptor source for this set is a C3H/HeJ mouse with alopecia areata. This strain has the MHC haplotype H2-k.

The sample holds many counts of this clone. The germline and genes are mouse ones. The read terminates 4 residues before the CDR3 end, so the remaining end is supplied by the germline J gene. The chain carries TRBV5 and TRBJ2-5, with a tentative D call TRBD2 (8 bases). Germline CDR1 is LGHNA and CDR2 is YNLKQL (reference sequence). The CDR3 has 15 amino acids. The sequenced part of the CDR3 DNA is TGTGCCAGCAGCCAAGCAGGGGGGGGCGCAGAC. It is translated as CASSQAGGGAD. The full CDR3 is CASSQAGGGADTQYF.

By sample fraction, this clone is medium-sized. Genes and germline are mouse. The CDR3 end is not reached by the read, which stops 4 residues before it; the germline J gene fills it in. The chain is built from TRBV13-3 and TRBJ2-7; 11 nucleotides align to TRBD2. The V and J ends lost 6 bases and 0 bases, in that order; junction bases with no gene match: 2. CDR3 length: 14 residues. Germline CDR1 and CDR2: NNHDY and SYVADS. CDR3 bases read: TGTGCCAGCACCGACTGGGGGGGCTCCTAT. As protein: CASTDWGGSY. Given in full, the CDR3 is CASTDWGGSYEQYF.

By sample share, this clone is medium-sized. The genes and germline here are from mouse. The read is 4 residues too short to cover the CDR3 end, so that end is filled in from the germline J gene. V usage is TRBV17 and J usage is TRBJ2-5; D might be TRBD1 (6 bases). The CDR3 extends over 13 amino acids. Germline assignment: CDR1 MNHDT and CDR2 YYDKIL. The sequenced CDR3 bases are TGTGCTAGCAGTAGAGAACAGGGAGAC. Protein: CASSREQGD. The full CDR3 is CASSREQGDTQYF. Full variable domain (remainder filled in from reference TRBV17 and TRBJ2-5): DTTVKQNPRYKLARVGKPVNLICSQTMNHDTMYWYQKKPNQAPKLLLFYYDKILNREADTFEKFQSSRPNNSFCSLYIGSAGLEYSAMYLCASSREQGDTQYFGPGTRLLVL.

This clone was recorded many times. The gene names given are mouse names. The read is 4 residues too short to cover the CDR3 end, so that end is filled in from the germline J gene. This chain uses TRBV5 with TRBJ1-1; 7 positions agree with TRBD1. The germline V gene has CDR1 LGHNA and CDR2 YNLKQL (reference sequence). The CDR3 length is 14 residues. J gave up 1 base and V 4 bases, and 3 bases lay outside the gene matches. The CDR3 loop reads CASSPGGWNTEVFF. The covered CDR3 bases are TGTGCCAGCAGCCCAGGGGGGTGGAACACA.

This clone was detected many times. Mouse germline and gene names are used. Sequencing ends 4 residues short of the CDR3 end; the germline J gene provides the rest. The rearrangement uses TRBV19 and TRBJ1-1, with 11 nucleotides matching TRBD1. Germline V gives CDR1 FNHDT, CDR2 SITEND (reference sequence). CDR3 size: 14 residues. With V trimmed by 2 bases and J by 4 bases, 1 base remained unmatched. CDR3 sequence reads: CASSMGTGGTEVFF. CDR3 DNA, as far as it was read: TGTGCCAGCAGTATGGGGACAGGGGGCACA.

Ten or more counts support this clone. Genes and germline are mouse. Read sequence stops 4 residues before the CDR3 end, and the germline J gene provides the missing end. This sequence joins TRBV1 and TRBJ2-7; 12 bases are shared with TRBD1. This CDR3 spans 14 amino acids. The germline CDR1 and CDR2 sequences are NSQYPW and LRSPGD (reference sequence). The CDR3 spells CTCSGGTGGHEQYF. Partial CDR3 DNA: TGCACCTGCAGTGGAGGGACAGGGGGCCAT.

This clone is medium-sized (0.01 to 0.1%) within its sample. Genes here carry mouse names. The CDR3 is CASGVEVGYAETLYF. CDR3 bases read: TGTGCCAGCGGGGTGGAGGTAGGGTACGCAGAA. The rearrangement joins TRBV13-2 to TRBJ2-3; no clear D. The read terminates 4 residues before the CDR3 end, so the remaining end is supplied by the germline J gene. This CDR3 comprises 15 residues. Trimming removed 5 bases from V and 3 bases from J, with 16 bases in between. The germline CDR1 and CDR2 sequences are NNHNN and SYGAGS (reference sequence).

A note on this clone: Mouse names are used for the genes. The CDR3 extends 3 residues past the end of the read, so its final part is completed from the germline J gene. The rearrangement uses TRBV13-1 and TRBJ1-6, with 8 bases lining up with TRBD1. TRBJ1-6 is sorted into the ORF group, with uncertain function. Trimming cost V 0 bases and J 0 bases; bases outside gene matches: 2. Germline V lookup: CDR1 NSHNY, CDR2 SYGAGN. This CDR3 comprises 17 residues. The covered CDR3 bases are TGTGCCAGCAGTGATGAGGGGACAGGTTCCTATAATTCGCCC. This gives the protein CASSDEGTGSYNSP. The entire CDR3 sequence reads CASSDEGTGSYNSPLYF.